The source of this T cell receptor (beta chain) is a study of cytomegalovirus exposure and HLA in healthy donors (dated by TCRdb to 2016 to 2017). Regarding the complete study: According to an earlier analysis of around 600 of the donors, about 170 million T cells yielded approximately 120 million unique TCR beta sequences and 276 Gb of sequence data. An early release that covered roughly 600 HLA-typed donors contained around 300 gigabases of sequencing data and tens of millions of unique TCR sequences. Of the approximately 400 genotyped donors, 70% to 90% were placed in the genetic ancestry cluster associated with self-reported Caucasian donors. The aim of the study was to test whether cataloging public T cell receptors could identify signatures of past pathogen exposure. Using immunosequencing, the study profiled T cell repertoires from around 670 subjects and related those repertoires to cytomegalovirus serostatus. In addition to the first cohort of 666 subjects, a separate validation cohort of 120 different subjects was used. To predict cytomegalovirus infection status, the study brought together high-throughput TCR immunosequencing, statistical association of individual TCRs with disease status, and machine learning. A later analysis re-examined previously published TCR beta repertoires from about 670 donors and added high-resolution HLA genotyping to investigate patterns of TCR occurrence. In the later analysis, no new phenotypic data were used to find candidate immune exposures; instead, reliance was placed on TCR beta sequences and their occurrence across donors. An earlier analysis of some 500 of the donors used high-throughput TCR beta sequencing to judge whether each TCR beta V gene segment behaved as functional or pseudogenic. Donor age, sex, ethnicity and CMV serostatus were compiled alongside the repertoire data. Genome-wide SNP genotypes for about 60% of the 666 donors were used in a later genetic analysis, which treated that subset as a discovery cohort. Every discovery cohort repertoire had been produced on one sequencing platform. Class I and class II HLA loci were covered by the typing at four-digit resolution. Typing coverage varied by locus: roughly 629-640 donors for A, B, C, DRB1 and DQB1; more than 500 for DQA1; about 570 for DPA1; about 450 for DPB1. Four or five DR-DQ haplotypes were handled as single units for association and clustering because linkage in the cohort was strong. On average, 235,054 unique TCR beta nucleotide sequences were sequenced per donor among 300 to 500 genotyped donors of the cohort, with roughly 18% of those sequences being non-productive.

In total, 630 or so healthy bone marrow donors made up the cohort. At the time of sampling, all cohort members were nominally healthy, though unrecorded immune exposures were likely present. The donor was CMV seropositive and was included in the group of 250 to 350 seropositive cohort members. A peripheral blood sample was collected from each donor, and TCR beta sequencing was performed on peripheral blood mononuclear cells. The Qiagen DNeasy Blood Extraction Kit was used to extract genomic DNA from the blood cell samples. The library was produced with the immunoSEQ multiplex PCR assay. For the multiplex PCR, a mixture combining 60 forward primers for TCR Vbeta segments and 13 reverse primers for TCR Jbeta segments was used. Amplification of the CDR3 region of rearranged TCR beta genes was performed with a multiplex PCR assay on genomic DNA. On the Illumina HiSeq System, the amplified TCR beta libraries were sequenced as 87-base-pair reads. The paper's processing steps were these. Across the 500 to 850 repertoires, a later analysis counted 78 million or so unique TCR beta chains, approximately 10 million of which were shared by at least two donors. To remove PCR and sequencing errors, raw reads were error-corrected and collapsed into unique sequences using a nearest-neighbor algorithm that merged closely related sequences. Alignment of CDR3 sequences to IMGT reference sequences was used to assign V, D and J gene segments. For a sequence to be retained, a match of at least six nucleotides was required to both a V gene segment and a J gene segment. A rearrangement counted as productive if the CDR3 had no stop codons and remained in frame with V and J, and every other rearrangement counted as non-productive. CDR3 was defined by IMGT convention, running from the second conserved V-encoded cysteine to the conserved J-encoded phenylalanine. In an earlier analysis of 550 to 650 of the donors, sequences lacking an unambiguous match to a single V gene segment were excluded. In an earlier analysis of almost 600 of the donors, a V segment was called functional when productive rearrangements were above 56.7%, and segregating when the standard deviation between donors exceeded 5%. A statistical classification framework was built to diagnose cytomegalovirus status from the catalog of TCR beta chain sequences. A later analysis assigned V and J genes by comparing TCR nucleotide sequences with IMGT/GENE-DB human TR gene sequences. A later analysis assigned CDR3 sequences and most-parsimonious VDJ recombination scenarios with the TCRdist pipeline. In a later analysis, every TCR beta chain was defined by the combination of its CDR3 amino acid sequence and its V-gene family, and reads without a unique V-gene family were dropped. To address suspected cross-contamination and a sequencing artifact, a later analysis removed 450 to 700 highly shared, low-generation-probability nucleotide sequences. A later analysis calculated a clonal expansion index for each public chain from normalized within-repertoire ranks of inferred template counts. Generation probabilities in a later analysis came from a VDJ recombination model fitted to out-of-frame rearrangements, and those results were checked against IGoR. In a later analysis, TCR-TCR, TCR-HLA and TCR-CMV co-occurrence was scored with hypergeometric tests, and a repertoire-size bias correction was applied to TCR pairs. In a later analysis, false discovery rates were estimated by permuting HLA or CMV assignments 20 times. In a later analysis, co-occurring TCRs were grouped using DBSCAN, and TCRdist sequence similarity was added for clustering within HLA-allele-positive subsets. Repertoires with fewer than 30,000 or more than 120,000 public chains were left out of co-occurrence clustering, as were about five repertoires with anomalous nucleotide sharing. The clones in this table, taken by TCRdb from immuneACCESS, are in-frame only. Not every clone is retained; where verified, under half of the shortfall comes from an unresolved V gene, and the cause of the rest is unknown. The V and J calls and clone size come from that table; D and trimming were worked out from the DNA. In all, the sample holds about 85,000 clones, and roughly three quarters of those were seen once. The top ten constitute roughly 25% of the sample.

About this clone itself: Its antigen is still unknown. Germline is not matched at one junction end, which may reflect a read error.

In the germline V gene, CDR1 corresponds to SGHRS and CDR2 to YFSETQ. Spanning cysteine to phenylalanine, the CDR3 consists of 15 amino acids. CDR3 DNA is the only sequence kept; it has 45 bases, read in frame from the first base. Summary of the overall study and its limitations: In a later analysis, several top co-occurrence clusters were reported to appear linked to parvovirus B19, influenza, CMV and Epstein-Barr virus. In a later analysis, HLA-associated TCR beta chains showed more clonal expansion and lower generation probabilities than non-associated chains that were equally common. The authors suggested that the approach could potentially be extended to other disease states and immunological phenotypes. A total of about 150 TCR beta chains were listed by the study as associated with cytomegalovirus. A cluster of highly shared sequence variants was judged likely to be a technical artifact of the sequencing pipeline. A later genetic analysis reported fewer N-insertions in productive TCRs among donors in an Asian-associated ancestry cluster than the roughly 620-donor mean. Immune exposure information for the cohort was limited to CMV serostatus. When HLA alleles, especially DR and DQ, strongly co-occurred, TCR associations were difficult to assign to individual alleles. In this cohort, only TCR beta chains were sequenced, and detectable features were limited by the absence of alpha or paired-chain data. Presence/absence analyses assumed roughly uniform sequencing depth across donors, an assumption that may not hold. A further reported finding was that TCR beta sequences accurately predicted the HLA-A and HLA-B alleles for most subjects in the first cohort. Most TCR sequences were observed very rarely across donors, whereas some public TCRs were present in many individuals. Specific HLA alleles were associated with 15,000 to 20,000 TCR beta sequences at a false discovery rate of 0.05 in a later analysis. An association between a missense DCLRE1C variant and V-gene and J-gene trimming of TCR beta chains was found in a later genetic analysis and replicated in an independent cohort. In vitro tests confirmed that three of the cytomegalovirus-associated TCR beta chains recognize cytomegalovirus antigens. Correlated functional status among segregating V segments might reflect linkage disequilibrium, but an unknown experimental factor could not be ruled out. In both the original and validation cohorts, the classifier was reported to diagnose cytomegalovirus status with high specificity and sensitivity. Because HLA typing was unavailable for some donors at each locus, only the typed subset was used in association tests. Some IMGT-functional V segments, including TRBV6-2 and TRBV6-3, could not be told apart with the 87-base-pair reads, so those segments were excluded. The earlier analysis of approximately 590 of the donors excluded approximately 15 rarely observed V segments, including chromosome 9 orphons, because counts were too low. In an earlier analysis of 587 of the donors, most TCR beta V segments appeared in productive rearrangements about 90% or about 30% of the time, broadly matching IMGT annotations. In a later analysis, the rate of TCR association differed among HLA loci, with DRB1 alleles having the most associated TCRs and HLA-C alleles having the fewest. According to a later analysis, most CMV-associated TCR beta chains appeared to be HLA-restricted, and the HLA associations seemed to be driven largely by CMV exposure.

The chain links TRBV5-1 with TRBJ2-5; 7 junctional bases match TRBD1. Material for sequencing was PBMCs. The source is a woman in her forties or fifties in good health and CMV-seropositive. The CDR3 is CASSATGRYHETQYF. In nucleotide form, the sequence is TGCGCCAGCAGCGCGACAGGGAGATACCACGAGACCCAGTACTTC.